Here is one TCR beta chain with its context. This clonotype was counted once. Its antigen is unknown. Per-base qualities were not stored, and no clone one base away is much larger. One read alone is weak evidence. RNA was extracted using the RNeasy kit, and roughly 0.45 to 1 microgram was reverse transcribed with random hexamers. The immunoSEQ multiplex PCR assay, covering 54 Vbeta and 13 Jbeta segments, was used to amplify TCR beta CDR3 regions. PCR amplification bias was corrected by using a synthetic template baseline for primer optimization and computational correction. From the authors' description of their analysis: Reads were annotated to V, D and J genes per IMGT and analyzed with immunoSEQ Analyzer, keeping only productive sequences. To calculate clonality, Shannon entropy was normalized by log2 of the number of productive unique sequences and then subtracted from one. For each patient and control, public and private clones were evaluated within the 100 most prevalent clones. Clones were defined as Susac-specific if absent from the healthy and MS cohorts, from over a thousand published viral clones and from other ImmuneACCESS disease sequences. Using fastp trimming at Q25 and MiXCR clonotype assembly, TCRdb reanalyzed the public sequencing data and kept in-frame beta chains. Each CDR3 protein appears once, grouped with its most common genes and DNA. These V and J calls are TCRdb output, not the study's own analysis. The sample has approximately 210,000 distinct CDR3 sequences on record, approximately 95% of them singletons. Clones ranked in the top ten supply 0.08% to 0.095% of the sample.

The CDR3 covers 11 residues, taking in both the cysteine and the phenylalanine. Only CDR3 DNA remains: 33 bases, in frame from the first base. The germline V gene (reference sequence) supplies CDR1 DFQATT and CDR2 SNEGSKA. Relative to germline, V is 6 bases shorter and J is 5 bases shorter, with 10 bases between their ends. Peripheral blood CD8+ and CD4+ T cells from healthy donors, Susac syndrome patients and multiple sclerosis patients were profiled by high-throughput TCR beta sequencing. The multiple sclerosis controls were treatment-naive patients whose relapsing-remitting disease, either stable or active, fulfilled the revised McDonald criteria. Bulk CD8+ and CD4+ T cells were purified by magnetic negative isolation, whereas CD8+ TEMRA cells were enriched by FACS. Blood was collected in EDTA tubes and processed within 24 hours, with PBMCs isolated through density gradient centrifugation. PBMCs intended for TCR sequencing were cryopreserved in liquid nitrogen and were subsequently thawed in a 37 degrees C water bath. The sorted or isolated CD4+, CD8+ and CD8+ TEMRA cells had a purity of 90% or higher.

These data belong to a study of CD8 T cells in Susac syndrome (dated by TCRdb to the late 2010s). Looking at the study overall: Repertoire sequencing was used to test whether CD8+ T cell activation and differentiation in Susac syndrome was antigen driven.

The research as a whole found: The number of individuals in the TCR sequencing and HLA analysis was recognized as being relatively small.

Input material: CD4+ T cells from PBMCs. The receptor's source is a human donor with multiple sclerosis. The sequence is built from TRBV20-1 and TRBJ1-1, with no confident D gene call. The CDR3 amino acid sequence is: CSALTGTEAFF. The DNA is TGCAGTGCCCTCACTGGTACTGAAGCTTTCTTT.